This TCR beta chain was captured by sequencing in a study of response to subunit inactivated influenza vaccine. Study-wide findings and caveats: The authors offered the suggestion that each seasonal influenza vaccination recruits few new T cells.

The CDR3 is 12 amino acids. CDR1 and CDR2 from the germline V gene are GTSNPN and SVGIG (reference sequence). Trimming removed 3 bases from V and 2 bases from J, with 8 bases in between. Regarding this clonotype: Its specificity is unknown.

From the RT-PCR reads, TCRdb called clonotypes with MiXCR, one entry per CDR3 protein. The repertoire consists of approximately 520,000 distinct CDR3 sequences, with 16% occurring once and the leading ten covering 3% to 3.5%. Sequenced material: CD4+ T cells sorted from PBMCs, taken less than 25 months after vaccination. This sequence was found in a man aged 50-75 years who received an inactivated influenza vaccine. The chain recombines TRBV30 with TRBJ2-7; D unresolved. CDR3: CAWSRAPYEQYF. The CDR3 region has the DNA TGTGCCTGGAGCCGGGCCCCCTACGAGCAGTACTTC.